The 22 T cell receptor beta chains presented below share a single source sample, sequenced in a study of blood T cell dynamics during melanoma immunotherapy. The time point denotes: pre-treatment baseline. Profiled with immunoSEQ multiplex PCR; TCRdb holds only in-frame clones, not every one. The sample lists 9,000 to 13,000 clones, about 83% occurring once. The source material was blood, sampled from a patient treated with checkpoint blockade. These receptor sequences come from a human donor with melanoma.

The gene calls are TRBV7-9 and TRBJ2-2; 7 positions agree with TRBD2. CDR1 is SEHNR and CDR2 is FQNEAQ in the germline V gene (reference sequence). The J segment lost 0 bases and the V segment lost 7 bases, leaving 5 bases of the junction unmatched. CDR3 length: 15 amino acids. CDR3 residues: CASTPLASNTGELFF. For the CDR3, the DNA is TGTGCCAGCACACCACTAGCGTCGAACACCGGGGAGCTGTTTTTT.

The chain employs TRBV6-5 and TRBJ1-1; possibly TRBD1 for D (5 bases). Trimming took 2 bases from V and 7 from J, leaving 11 bases between them. The V gene's germline CDR1 is MNHEY and CDR2 SVGAGI. The CDR3 loop spans 13 amino acids. The DNA for the CDR3 is TGTGCCAGCAGTTACCGGACACGGGATGAAGCTTTCTTT. Encoded protein: CASSYRTRDEAFF.

For the CDR3, the DNA is TGTGCCAGCAGCTTAGACAGGGGAGATCAGCCCCAGCATTTT. It encodes CASSLDRGDQPQHF. The chain employs TRBV11-2 and TRBJ1-5, with a weak D call TRBD1 (6 bases). CDR3 length: 14 residues. Per germline, CDR1 SGHAT and CDR2 FQNNGV. With 0 bases removed from V and 5 bases from J, the gap between germline ends came to 8 bases. The entire variable domain, with the rest obtained from reference TRBV11-2 and TRBJ1-5, is as follows: EAGVAQSPRYKIIEKRQSVAFWCNPISGHATLYWYQQILGQGPKLLIQFQNNGVVDDSQLPKDRFSAERLKGVDSTLKIQPAKLEDSAVYLCASSLDRGDQPQHFGDGTRLSIL.

This clone was observed a single time. The V call is TRBV7-9, the J call TRBJ1-4; D gene unclear. Between the trimmed V and J ends, which lost 0 bases and 4 bases, there was a span of 9 bases. Germline-derived CDR1 and CDR2 are SEHNR and FQNEAQ (reference sequence). The CDR3 has 15 residues. This chain's CDR3 is CASSLARGLNEKLFF. The CDR3 coding sequence is TGTGCCAGCAGCTTAGCGCGAGGCCTTAATGAAAAACTGTTTTTT.

V gene TRBV12-5 combines with J gene TRBJ1-1; 9 nucleotides match TRBD1. The germline V gene has CDR1 LGHNT and CDR2 FRNRAP. This CDR3 has 19 residues. The V segment lost 4 bases and the J segment 0 bases; nucleotides outside the gene matches: 15. The CDR3 nucleotides read TGTGCTAGTGGTTCCCTTCCGGGACAGGGATATTTTTTGAACACTGAAGCTTTCTTT. It yields the protein CASGSLPGQGYFLNTEAFF.

This clone was seen just once. The V and J genes are TRBV30 and TRBJ2-5; D unclear. Germline assignment: CDR1 GTSNPN and CDR2 SVGIG (reference sequence). V was pared by 0 bases and J by 5 bases, with 10 bases between. CDR3 length: 13 amino acids. CDR3 coding DNA: TGTGCCTGGAGTGTAAGGGTTAAGGAGACCCAGTACTTC. This codes for CAWSVRVKETQYF.

The CDR3 here is CASSVAGDRSYEQYF. The CDR3 DNA reads as TGTGCCAGCAGCGTAGCCGGGGACAGGTCCTACGAGCAGTACTTC. The chain links TRBV9 to TRBJ2-7; TRBD1 aligns across 8 bases. The V gene's germline CDR1 is SGDLS and CDR2 YYNGEE. The CDR3 consists of 15 residues. J gave up 1 base and V 0 bases, and 3 bases lay outside the gene matches.

This chain links TRBV7-8 with TRBJ2-7; 7 bases agree with TRBD2. CDR3 size: 16 residues. Germline assignment: CDR1 SGHVS and CDR2 FQNEAQ. J lost 2 bases, V lost 5 bases, and 12 bases had no gene match. The CDR3 spells CASSPLGGGRTYEQYF. CDR3 nucleotides: TGTGCCAGCAGCCCCCTCGGCGGGGGAAGGACCTACGAGCAGTACTTC.

The chain couples TRBV15 to TRBJ1-5; TRBD1 aligns across 11 bases. The germline CDR1 and CDR2 sequences are LNHNV and YYDKDF (reference sequence). The CDR3 contains 15 residues. Trimming at V came to 3 bases and at J to 4 bases, leaving 2 bases not matched to a gene. The CDR3 reads CATSRGQGDNQPQHF. CDR3 sequence (DNA): TGTGCCACCAGCAGGGGACAGGGGGATAATCAGCCCCAGCATTTT.

V is TRBV6-1 and J is TRBJ2-1; 7 bases are shared with TRBD1. CDR1 and CDR2 (germline): MNHNS, SASEGT. The CDR3 extends over 15 amino acids. V was clipped by 6 bases and J by 2 bases; unmatched bases: 7. CDR3 DNA sequence: TGTGCCAGCAGGGGGGTGGGGACAGCCTACAATGAGCAGTTCTTC. It yields the protein CASRGVGTAYNEQFF.

This chain connects TRBV7-2 to TRBJ1-2; 8 nucleotides align to TRBD1. CDR3 size: 14 residues. The J segment lost 9 bases and the V segment lost 5 bases, leaving 11 bases of the junction unmatched. CDR1 and CDR2 (germline): SGHTA, FQGNSA. The CDR3 DNA reads TGTGCCAGCAGCCCGGGGACAGGCCGCACGAGCTACACCTTC. It codes for CASSPGTGRTSYTF.

V gene TRBV4-2 combines with J gene TRBJ2-1, with no clear D. Germline V gene data show CDR1 as LGHNA and CDR2 as YNFKEQ. Trimming cost V 0 bases and J 3 bases, with 0 bases left between them. The CDR3 covers 12 residues. CDR3 protein: CASSQDYNEQFF. Written as DNA, the CDR3 is TGTGCCAGCAGCCAAGACTACAATGAGCAGTTCTTC.

The rearrangement links TRBV11-2 to TRBJ2-5; D unresolved. This CDR3 is 14 amino acids long. V shed 5 bases and J shed 1 base, with 11 bases lying between them. Germline-derived CDR1 and CDR2 are SGHAT and FQNNGV. The CDR3 DNA sequence: TGTGCCAGCAGCCCCAAGCCGACCCAAGAGACCCAGTACTTC. Its protein product is CASSPKPTQETQYF.

The table lists this clone with a few counts. The rearrangement links TRBV7-2 to TRBJ1-4; D is undetermined. V was cut by 2 bases and J by 0 bases, with 10 bases left in between. The CDR3 contains 16 residues. Germline lookup yields CDR1 SGHTA and CDR2 FQGNSA. CDR3 residues: CASSLNPPATNEKLFF. The DNA for the CDR3 is TGTGCCAGCAGCTTAAACCCCCCTGCAACTAATGAAAAACTGTTTTTT.

This clone was observed a handful of times. The chain has TRBV13 and TRBJ1-1, with D maybe TRBD1 (5 bases). Germline CDR1 and CDR2: PRHDT and FYEKMQ (reference sequence). V was trimmed by 3 bases and J by 4 bases, leaving 9 bases between them. This CDR3 contains 13 residues. CDR3 nucleotide sequence: TGTGCCAGCAGCTTCCTGAGGGGCACTGAAGCTTTCTTT. This sequence encodes CASSFLRGTEAFF.

V usage is TRBV29-1 and J usage is TRBJ1-5; D uncertain. The V end lost 6 bases, the J end lost 1 base, and 13 bases lay between the germline ends. The CDR3 has 14 amino acids. Germline CDR1 SQVTM, CDR2 ANQGSEA. CDR3 sequence: CSVSEQQSNQPQHF. As DNA, the CDR3 is TGCAGCGTGTCTGAACAACAGAGCAATCAGCCCCAGCATTTT.

This clone turned up a few times. V and J are TRBV9 and TRBJ2-7; tentative D call: TRBD1 (5 bases). Trimming cost V 5 bases and J 5 bases, with 14 bases left between them. This CDR3 region has 13 residues. Germline CDR1 is SGDLS and CDR2 is YYNGEE. This CDR3 is CASSYSGSDEQYF. The CDR3 DNA reads TGTGCCAGCAGTTACTCAGGGTCCGACGAGCAGTACTTC.

The V gene is TRBV2, the J gene TRBJ1-3; perhaps TRBD1 as D (5 bases). V lost 0 bases and J lost 7, with 13 bases in between. There are 15 residues in the CDR3. Germline V gene lookup returns CDR1 SNHLY and CDR2 FYNNEI. The CDR3 spells CASSEAQGVRNTIYF. Written as DNA, the CDR3 is TGTGCCAGCAGTGAAGCGCAAGGGGTGAGGAACACCATATATTTT.

V and J are TRBV5-6 and TRBJ1-2; D not certain. The CDR3 length is 13 residues. V lost 2 bases and J 3 bases, leaving 8 bases between the germline ends. Germline CDR1 SGHDT, CDR2 YYEEEE. The CDR3 coding sequence is TGTGCCAGCAGCTTAAGGGTTGACTATGGCTACACCTTC. Its translation: CASSLRVDYGYTF.

This clone was picked up one time. This chain connects TRBV7-8 to TRBJ1-3; 7 positions agree with TRBD1. CDR3 size: 14 residues. CDR1 and CDR2 (germline): SGHVS, FQNEAQ. J was trimmed by 6 bases and V by 5 bases; bases with no gene match: 7. CDR3 in DNA: TGTGCCAGCAGCCATACAGGGGTTCAAAACACCATATATTTT. Translating it yields CASSHTGVQNTIYF. Variable domain in full (rest from reference TRBV7-8 and TRBJ1-3): GAGVSQSPRYKVAKRGQDVALRCDPISGHVSLFWYQQALGQGPEFLTYFQNEAQLDKSGLPSDRFFAERPEGSVSTLKIQRTQQEDSAVYLCASSHTGVQNTIYFGEGSWLTVV.

The chain recombines TRBV12-5 with TRBJ2-2, with D tentatively TRBD1 or TRBD2 (5 bases each). Germline V gives CDR1 LGHNT, CDR2 FRNRAP. The CDR3 runs to 16 residues. V was pared by 3 bases and J by 4 bases, with 15 bases between. CDR3 bases: TGTGCTAGTGGTTTCGGTGAATCTGGGGGCACCGGGGAGCTGTTTTTT. This translates into CASGFGESGGTGELFF.

This clone was detected a few times. The chain couples TRBV15 to TRBJ1-3; D gene ambiguous. V dropped 6 bases and J dropped 2 bases, with 11 bases sitting between them. The CDR3 is made up of 14 amino acids. CDR1 LNHNV and CDR2 YYDKDF come from the germline V gene (reference sequence). The CDR3 region is CATRADSPGNTIYF. The CDR3 coding sequence is TGTGCCACCAGAGCGGATAGTCCTGGAAACACCATATATTTT.